This T cell receptor (beta chain) was identified in a study of T cells in Graves' hyperthyroidism and ophthalmopathy. Amplified TCR beta CDR3 regions derived from RNA transcripts. RT-PCR in the first round (using the HTBI primer set) targeted the TCR CDR3. TCRdb used MiXCR to reprocess the multiplex PCR reads, holding one entry per CDR3 protein. Of 650,000 to 700,000 distinct CDR3 sequences in the sample, roughly 17% were seen once. The CDR3 loop spans 13 amino acids. The V gene's germline CDR1 is DFQATT and CDR2 SNEGSKA (reference sequence). The V and J ends lost 3 bases and 4 bases, in that order; junction bases with no gene match: 3.

The sequencing input was blood. This sequence originates from a man aged 50-59 years with Graves' hyperthyroidism. The V and J genes are TRBV20-1 and TRBJ2-1, with 7 positions matching TRBD2. The CDR3 DNA reads as TGCAGTGCTAGTCCGGGGGGATACAATGAGCAGTTCTTC. This encodes CSASPGGYNEQFF.